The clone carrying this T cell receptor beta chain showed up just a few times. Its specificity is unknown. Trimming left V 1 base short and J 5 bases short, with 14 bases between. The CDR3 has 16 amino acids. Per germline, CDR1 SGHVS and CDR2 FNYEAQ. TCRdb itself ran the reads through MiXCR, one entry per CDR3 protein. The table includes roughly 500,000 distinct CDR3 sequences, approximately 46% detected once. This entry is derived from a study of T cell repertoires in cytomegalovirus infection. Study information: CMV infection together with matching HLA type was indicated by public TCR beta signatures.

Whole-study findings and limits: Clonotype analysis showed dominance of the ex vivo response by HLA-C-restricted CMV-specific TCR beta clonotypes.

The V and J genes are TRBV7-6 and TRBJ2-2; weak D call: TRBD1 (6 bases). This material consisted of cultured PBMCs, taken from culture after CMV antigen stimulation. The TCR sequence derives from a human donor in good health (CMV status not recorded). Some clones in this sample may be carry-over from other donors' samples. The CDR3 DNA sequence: TGTGCCAGCAGCTTAGGGGCAGGGGTTTCGACCGGGGAGCTGTTTTTT. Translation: CASSLGAGVSTGELFF.